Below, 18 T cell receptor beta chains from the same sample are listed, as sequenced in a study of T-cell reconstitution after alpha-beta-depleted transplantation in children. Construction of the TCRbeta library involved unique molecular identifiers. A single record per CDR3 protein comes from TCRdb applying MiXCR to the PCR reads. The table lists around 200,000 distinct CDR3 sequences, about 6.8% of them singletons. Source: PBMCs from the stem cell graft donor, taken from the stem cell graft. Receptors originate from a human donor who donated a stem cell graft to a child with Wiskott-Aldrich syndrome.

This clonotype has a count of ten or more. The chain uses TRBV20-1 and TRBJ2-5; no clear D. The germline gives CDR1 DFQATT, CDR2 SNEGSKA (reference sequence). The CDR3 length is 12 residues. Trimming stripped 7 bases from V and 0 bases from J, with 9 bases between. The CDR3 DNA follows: TGCAGTGTCTGGGGATACCAAGAGACCCAGTACTTC. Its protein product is CSVWGYQETQYF.

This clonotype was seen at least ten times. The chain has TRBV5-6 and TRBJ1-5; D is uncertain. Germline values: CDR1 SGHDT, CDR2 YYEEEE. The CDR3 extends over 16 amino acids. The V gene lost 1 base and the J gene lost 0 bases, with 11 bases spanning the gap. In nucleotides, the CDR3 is TGTGCCAGCAGCTTGCGTTGGTCCTATAGCAATCAGCCCCAGCATTTT. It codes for CASSLRWSYSNQPQHF. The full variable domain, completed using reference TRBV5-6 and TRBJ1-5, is DAGVTQSPTHLIKTRGQQVTLRCSPKSGHDTVSWYQQALGQGPQFIFQYYEEEERQRGNFPDRFSGHQFPNYSSELNVNALLLGDSALYLCASSLRWSYSNQPQHFGDGTRLSIL.

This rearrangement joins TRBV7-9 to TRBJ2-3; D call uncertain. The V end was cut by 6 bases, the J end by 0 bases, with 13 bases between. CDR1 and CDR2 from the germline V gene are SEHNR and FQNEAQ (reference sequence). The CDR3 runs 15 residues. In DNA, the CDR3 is TGTGCCAGCAGATTGGATGCGCCGAGCACAGATACGCAGTATTTT. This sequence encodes CASRLDAPSTDTQYF.

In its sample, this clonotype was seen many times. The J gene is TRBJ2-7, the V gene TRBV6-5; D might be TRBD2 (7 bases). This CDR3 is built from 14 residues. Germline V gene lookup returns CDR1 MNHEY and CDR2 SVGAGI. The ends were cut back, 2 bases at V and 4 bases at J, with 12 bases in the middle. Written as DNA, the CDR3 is TGTGCCAGCAGTTACCGGGGGAGGGGGTACGAGCAGTACTTC. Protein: CASSYRGRGYEQYF.

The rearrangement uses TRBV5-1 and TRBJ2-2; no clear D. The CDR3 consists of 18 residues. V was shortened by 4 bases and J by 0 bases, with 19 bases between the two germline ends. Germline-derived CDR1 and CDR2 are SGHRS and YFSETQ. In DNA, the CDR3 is TGCGCCAGCAGCCCCGGAGTTAACCCTGAAACGAACACCGGGGAGCTGTTTTTT. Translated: CASSPGVNPETNTGELFF. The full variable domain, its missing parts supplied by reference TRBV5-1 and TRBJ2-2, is KAGVTQTPRYLIKTRGQQVTLSCSPISGHRSVSWYQQTPGQGLQFLFEYFSETQRNKGNFPGRFSGRQFSNSRSEMNVSTLELGDSALYLCASSPGVNPETNTGELFFGEGSRLTVL.

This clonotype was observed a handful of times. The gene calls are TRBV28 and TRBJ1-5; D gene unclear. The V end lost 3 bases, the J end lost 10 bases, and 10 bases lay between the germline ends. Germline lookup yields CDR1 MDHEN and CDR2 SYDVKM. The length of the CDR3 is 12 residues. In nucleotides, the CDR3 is TGTGCCAGCAGTTTCCCCCTAGGACCCCAGCATTTT. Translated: CASSFPLGPQHF. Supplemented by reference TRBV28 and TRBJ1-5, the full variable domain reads DVKVTQSSRYLVKRTGEKVFLECVQDMDHENMFWYRQDPGLGLRLIYFSYDVKMKEKGDIPEGYSVSREKKERFSLILESASTNQTSMYLCASSFPLGPQHFGDGTRLSIL.

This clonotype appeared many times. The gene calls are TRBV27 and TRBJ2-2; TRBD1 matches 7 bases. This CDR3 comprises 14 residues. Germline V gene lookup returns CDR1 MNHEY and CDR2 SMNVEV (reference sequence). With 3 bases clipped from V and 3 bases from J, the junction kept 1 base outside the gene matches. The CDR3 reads CASSFDRDTGELFF. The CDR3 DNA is TGTGCCAGCAGTTTCGACAGGGACACCGGGGAGCTGTTTTTT.

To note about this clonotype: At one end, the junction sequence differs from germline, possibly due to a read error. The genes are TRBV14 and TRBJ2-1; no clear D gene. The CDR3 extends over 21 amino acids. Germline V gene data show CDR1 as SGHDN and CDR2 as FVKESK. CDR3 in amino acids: CASSLRLSRFPTGNSYNGQFF. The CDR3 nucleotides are TGTGCCAGCAGCCTCCGACTTTCGCGATTCCCAACGGGCAACTCCTACAATGGGCAGTTCTTC.

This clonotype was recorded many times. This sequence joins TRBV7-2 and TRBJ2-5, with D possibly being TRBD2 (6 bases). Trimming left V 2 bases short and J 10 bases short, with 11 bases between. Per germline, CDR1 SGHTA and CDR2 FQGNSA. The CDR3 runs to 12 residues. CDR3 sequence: CASSLTGENQYF. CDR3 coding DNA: TGTGCCAGCAGCTTAACGGGGGAAAACCAGTACTTC. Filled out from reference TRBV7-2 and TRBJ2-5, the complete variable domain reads GAGVSQSPSNKVTEKGKDVELRCDPISGHTALYWYRQSLGQGLEFLIYFQGNSAPDKSGLPSDRFSAERTGGSVSTLTIQRTQQEDSAVYLCASSLTGENQYFGPGTRLLVL.

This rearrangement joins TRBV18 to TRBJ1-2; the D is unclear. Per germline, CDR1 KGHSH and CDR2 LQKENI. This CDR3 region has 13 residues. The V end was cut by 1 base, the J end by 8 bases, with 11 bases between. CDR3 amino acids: CASSPLEGSGYTF. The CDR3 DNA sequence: TGTGCCAGCTCACCACTGGAGGGTTCGGGCTACACCTTC.

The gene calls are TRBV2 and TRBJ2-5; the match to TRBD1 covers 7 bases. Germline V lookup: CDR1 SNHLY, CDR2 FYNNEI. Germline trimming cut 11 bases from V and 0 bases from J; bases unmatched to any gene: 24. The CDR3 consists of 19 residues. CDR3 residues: CAFCEYPIQGPSYQETQYF. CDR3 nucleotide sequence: TGTGCCTTCTGCGAATATCCTATACAGGGGCCTTCGTACCAAGAGACCCAGTACTTC.

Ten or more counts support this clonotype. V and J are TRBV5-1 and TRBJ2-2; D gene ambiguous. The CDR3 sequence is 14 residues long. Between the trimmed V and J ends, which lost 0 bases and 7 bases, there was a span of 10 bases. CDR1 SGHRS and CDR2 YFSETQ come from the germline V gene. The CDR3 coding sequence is TGCGCCAGCAGCTTGGGCCAGGACCGCGGGGAGCTGTTTTTT. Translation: CASSLGQDRGELFF.

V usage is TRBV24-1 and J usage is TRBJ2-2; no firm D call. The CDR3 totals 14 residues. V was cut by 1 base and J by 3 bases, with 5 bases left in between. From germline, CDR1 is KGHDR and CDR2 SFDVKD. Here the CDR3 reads CATSDFPDTGELFF. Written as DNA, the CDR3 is TGTGCCACCAGTGATTTTCCGGACACCGGGGAGCTGTTTTTT.

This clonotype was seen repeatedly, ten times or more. The CDR3 protein is CASRAVGTRILNTQYF. The CDR3 nucleotides read TGTGCCAGCAGGGCGGTAGGGACTAGAATCTTAAATACGCAGTATTTT. The rearrangement uses TRBV12-3 or TRBV12-4 and TRBJ2-3; TRBD2 agrees at 8 bases. The CDR3 sequence is 16 residues long. Trimming cost V 6 bases and J 7 bases; bases outside gene matches: 15.

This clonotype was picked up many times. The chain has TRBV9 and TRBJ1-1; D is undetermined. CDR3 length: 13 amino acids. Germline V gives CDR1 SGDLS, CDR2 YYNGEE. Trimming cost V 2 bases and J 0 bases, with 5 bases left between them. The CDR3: CASSVSVNTEAFF. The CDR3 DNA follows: TGTGCCAGCAGCGTTTCAGTGAACACTGAAGCTTTCTTT.

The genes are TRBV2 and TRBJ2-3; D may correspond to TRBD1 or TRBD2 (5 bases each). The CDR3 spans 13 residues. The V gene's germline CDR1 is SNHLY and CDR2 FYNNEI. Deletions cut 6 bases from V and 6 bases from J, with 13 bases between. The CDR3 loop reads CASSRDVMDTQYF. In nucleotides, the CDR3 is TGTGCCAGCAGCCGGGACGTAATGGATACGCAGTATTTT. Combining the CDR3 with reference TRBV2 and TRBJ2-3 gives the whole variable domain EPEVTQTPSHQVTQMGQEVILRCVPISNHLYFYWYRQILGQKVEFLVSFYNNEISEKSEIFDDQFSVERPDGSNFTLKIRSTKLEDSAMYFCASSRDVMDTQYFGPGTRLTVL.

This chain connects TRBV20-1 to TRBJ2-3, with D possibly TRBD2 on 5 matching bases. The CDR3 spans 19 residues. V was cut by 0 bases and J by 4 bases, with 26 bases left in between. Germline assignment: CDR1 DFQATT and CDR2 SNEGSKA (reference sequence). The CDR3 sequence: CSARETRKGSPQHPDTQYF. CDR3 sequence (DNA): TGCAGTGCTAGAGAAACTAGGAAAGGAAGCCCCCAGCATCCAGATACGCAGTATTTT.

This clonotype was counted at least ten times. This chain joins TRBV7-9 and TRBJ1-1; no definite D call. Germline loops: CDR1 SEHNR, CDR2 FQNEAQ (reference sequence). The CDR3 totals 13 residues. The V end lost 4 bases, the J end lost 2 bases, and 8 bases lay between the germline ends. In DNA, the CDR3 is TGTGCCAGCAGCTCGCAGGTCAACACTGAAGCTTTCTTT. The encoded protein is CASSSQVNTEAFF.